A single sample is the source of the 5 T cell receptor beta chains below, sequenced in a study of siplizumab effects on memory and regulatory T cells. This table comes from immunoSEQ multiplex PCR, and its TCRdb copy is limited to in-frame clones, with some not included. This sample has 100,000 to 110,000 clones, with about 94% found just once. Sample: non-Treg CD4+ T cells sorted from blood. Every receptor here comes from a human donor in good health.

V usage is TRBV9 and J usage is TRBJ2-7, with 8 nucleotides matching TRBD2. This CDR3 region has 14 residues. Trimming cost V 0 bases and J 6 bases; bases outside gene matches: 5. CDR1 is SGDLS and CDR2 is YYNGEE in the germline V gene. DNA for the CDR3: TGTGCCAGCAGCGTAGGTAGCGGGACGGCCGAGCAGTACTTC. It translates to CASSVGSGTAEQYF.

The chain couples TRBV28 to TRBJ1-3; perhaps TRBD1 as D (5 bases). The germline gives CDR1 MDHEN, CDR2 SYDVKM. This CDR3 spans 14 amino acids. Trimming removed 3 bases from V and 2 bases from J, with 8 bases in between. The CDR3 here is CASSFGRAGNTIYF. CDR3 DNA sequence: TGTGCCAGCAGTTTTGGCAGGGCTGGAAACACCATATATTTT.

This sequence joins TRBV5-1 and TRBJ2-7; no firm D call. The CDR3 covers 14 residues. Trimming took 0 bases from V and 2 from J, leaving 9 bases between them. CDR1 SGHRS and CDR2 YFSETQ come from the germline V gene. The chain's CDR3 is CASSLVGGTYEQYF. The CDR3 DNA follows: TGCGCCAGCAGCTTGGTTGGCGGAACCTACGAGCAGTACTTC.

The chain recombines TRBV27 with TRBJ2-3; no reliable D call. Looked up from germline, CDR1 is MNHEY and CDR2 is SMNVEV (reference sequence). The CDR3 totals 12 residues. V was shortened by 3 bases and J by 9 bases, with 10 bases between the two germline ends. CDR3 nucleotides: TGTGCCAGCAGTTTTGTGCTTGGGACGCAGTATTTT. Its protein product is CASSFVLGTQYF.

The count of this clone is one. Here the CDR3 DNA reads TGTGCCAGCGGTCATAGCGGGAATGTCCTCAATGAGCAGTTCTTC. Its protein product is CASGHSGNVLNEQFF. The rearrangement joins TRBV7-6 to TRBJ2-1; 8 nucleotides align to TRBD2. The CDR3 is 15 residues long. Germline-derived CDR1 and CDR2 are SGHVS and FNYEAQ. The ends lost 8 bases at V and 6 bases at J; junction bases unmatched: 12.